This T cell receptor beta chain comes out of a study of CD8+ T cells in alopecia areata (dated by TCRdb to 2016 to 2019). Some background on the complete study: Treated patients were enrolled in an open-label pilot trial of oral tofacitinib, 5 to 10 mg twice daily, for moderate-to-severe alopecia areata. Patients received tofacitinib for 6 to 18 months and were then followed off drug for 6 months to check for delayed response and recurrence. TCRbeta CDR3 regions were amplified by immunoSEQ multiplex PCR using 35 Vbeta forward and 13 Jbeta reverse primers. The RNA source kit depended on sample type: the PAXgene miRNA kit for fixed scalp, the miRNeasy kit for PBMCs, and the RNeasy kit for mouse skin. On the human side, TCRbeta sequencing was run on scalp tissue and on sorted CD4+ and CD8+ peripheral blood T cells from healthy controls and from alopecia areata patients with either patchy or totalis/universalis disease. Biopsies were taken from tofacitinib-treated patients at baseline and again at 4 and 24 weeks into treatment, and several of those patients also had a later scalp biopsy. Clonality in the scalp was compared among normal scalp (n=4), patchy alopecia areata scalp (n=8), and alopecia totalis/universalis scalp (n=8). High-throughput TCRbeta sequencing was used to examine T cell clonal expansion in alopecia areata in both the C3H/HeJ mouse model and human patients. Paper-wide results and their limitations: Compared with mice, TCR sequences shared between patients were less clear, possibly partly because of HLA diversity across the patient population. Higher clonality and more expanded CD8+ clones were observed in lesional scalp than in normal scalp, particularly in alopecia totalis/universalis, a finding suggestive of antigenic drive. Unlike mouse skin, which is dominated by gammadelta T cells, normal human skin has resident alphabeta T cells that are also sequenced, and this complicates analysis of the scalp TCR repertoire.

The meaning of the sample's time point label: baseline before oral tofacitinib. Peripheral blood and lesional scalp punch biopsies were obtained from patients with alopecia areata. PBMCs were separated by density centrifugation and stained for CD3, CD4 and CD8, after which CD4+ and CD8+ T cells were sorted on a FACSAria. CDR1 and CDR2 are drawn from the germline V gene (reference sequence): GTSNPN, SVGIG. The cysteine opens and the phenylalanine closes a CDR3 of 11 amino acids. Only the CDR3 part of the read is kept: 33 bases, read in frame from the first base. V and J are truncated by 5 bases and 4 bases respectively, leaving an intervening sequence of 8 bases. The library came from the immunoSEQ multiplex PCR assay. RNA was extracted from all samples and reverse transcribed into cDNA, which served as template for TCR sequencing. First-strand cDNA was synthesized with SuperScript III using a 2:1 mix of oligo-dT and random hexamers. A synthetic immune receptor repertoire was used to measure amplification bias, and any remaining bias was corrected computationally. Per the source publication's procedure: Raw reads were preprocessed to remove errors, and CDR3 was defined according to IMGT conventions as the region from the conserved cysteine to phenylalanine. Clonality was computed by normalizing Shannon entropy by log2 of the number of productive unique TCRs and subtracting the result from 1. Whether scalp clones were CD4 or CD8 was inferred by matching scalp TCRbeta sequences against CD4 and CD8 repertoires sorted from blood. As stored in TCRdb, this immuneACCESS dataset retains in-frame rearrangements with V and J assigned. A fraction of the clones does not appear; measured against another copy, unresolved V genes explain less than half of the discrepancy, and the remainder lacks a known reason. V and J calls and clone size follow that table, whereas D and trimming were derived from the DNA. Here the sample has some 180,000 clones; about 63% occur a single time. 1.5% to 2% of the sample rests with the top ten.

Comments on this clone: It has no known antigen specificity. No base quality values were provided; no much bigger clone lies one nucleotide off.

The clonotype was recovered from a human donor with alopecia areata. In this chain, TRBV30 is recombined with TRBJ1-2; no D segment can be confidently identified. The material sequenced was CD4+ T cells sorted from blood, taken at week 0. The nucleotide sequence is TGTGCCTGGGCCCGGACCTATGGCTACACCTTC. Its protein is CAWARTYGYTF.